This entry lists 6 T cell receptor beta chains sequenced from one sample in a study of shared clonotypes between healthy human individuals. Clones were sequenced by immunoSEQ multiplex PCR, and TCRdb holds only the in-frame ones, with some missing. The profile covers roughly 2.2 million clones, with about 90% appearing a single time and 0.3% to 0.45% taken by the ten largest. Sequencing was performed on naive CD4+ T cells from PBMCs. The sample's subset: CD45RA+ positively selected. The receptors were sampled from a man younger than 35 in good health. Some clones in this sample may be carry-over from other donors' samples.

This rearrangement joins TRBV6-6 to TRBJ2-5, with D perhaps TRBD1 (6 bases). V shed 10 bases and J shed 0 bases, with 9 bases lying between them. This CDR3 spans 12 amino acids. Germline CDR1 is MNHNY and CDR2 is SVGAGI (reference sequence). Here the CDR3 reads CAIGQNQETQYF. As DNA, the CDR3 is TGTGCCATAGGACAGAACCAAGAGACCCAGTACTTC.

The chain employs TRBV28 and TRBJ2-7; no clear D gene. V dropped 3 bases and J dropped 6 bases, with 6 bases sitting between them. This CDR3 comprises 11 residues. Germline loops: CDR1 MDHEN, CDR2 SYDVKM. CDR3 amino acids: CASSLASEQYF. The DNA for the CDR3 is TGTGCCAGCAGTTTGGCTAGCGAGCAGTACTTC. Complete variable domain (other parts from reference TRBV28 and TRBJ2-7): DVKVTQSSRYLVKRTGEKVFLECVQDMDHENMFWYRQDPGLGLRLIYFSYDVKMKEKGDIPEGYSVSREKKERFSLILESASTNQTSMYLCASSLASEQYFGPGTRLTVT.

This clone was detected only once. J is TRBJ2-1 and V is TRBV28; TRBD2 might be the D (6 bases). CDR1 and CDR2 (germline): MDHEN, SYDVKM. This CDR3 contains 15 residues. V was pared by 3 bases and J by 4 bases, with 13 bases between. CDR3 DNA sequence: TGTGCCAGCAGTTTTTTCCGGGAGCCATACAATGAGCAGTTCTTC. Protein sequence: CASSFFREPYNEQFF.

V is TRBV2 and J is TRBJ1-5; D gene uncertain. Germline CDR1 reads SNHLY; CDR2 reads FYNNEI. V dropped 2 bases and J dropped 5 bases, with 13 bases sitting between them. CDR3 length: 15 amino acids. The CDR3: CASSETQTTYQPQHF. The CDR3 nucleotides are TGTGCCAGCAGTGAAACCCAGACAACCTATCAGCCCCAGCATTTT.

About this clone: Distinct nucleotide sequences in the sample also encode this CDR3. V usage is TRBV5-1 and J usage is TRBJ2-6, with D unclear. Germline V CDR1 and CDR2: SGHRS, YFSETQ. With 0 bases removed from V and 0 bases from J, the gap between germline ends came to 7 bases. This CDR3 is built from 16 residues. CDR3 sequence: CASSLASNSGANVLTF. The CDR3, as DNA: TGCGCCAGCAGCTTGGCCTCTAACTCTGGGGCCAACGTCCTGACTTTC.

Remarks on this clone: This sample includes further DNA sequences coding for the same CDR3. The rearrangement joins TRBV18 to TRBJ2-1; D unresolved. The CDR3 covers 14 residues. Trimming left V 0 bases short and J 4 bases short, with 7 bases between. Germline CDR1 KGHSH, CDR2 LQKENI. CDR3 region: CASSPPSSYNEQFF. DNA for the CDR3: TGTGCCAGCTCACCACCGAGCAGTTACAATGAGCAGTTCTTC. Based on the CDR3 plus reference TRBV18 and TRBJ2-1, the full variable domain is NAGVMQNPRHLVRRRGQEARLRCSPMKGHSHVYWYRQLPEEGLKFMVYLQKENIIDESGMPKERFSAEFPKEGPSILRIQQVVRGDSAAYFCASSPPSSYNEQFFGPGTRLTVL.